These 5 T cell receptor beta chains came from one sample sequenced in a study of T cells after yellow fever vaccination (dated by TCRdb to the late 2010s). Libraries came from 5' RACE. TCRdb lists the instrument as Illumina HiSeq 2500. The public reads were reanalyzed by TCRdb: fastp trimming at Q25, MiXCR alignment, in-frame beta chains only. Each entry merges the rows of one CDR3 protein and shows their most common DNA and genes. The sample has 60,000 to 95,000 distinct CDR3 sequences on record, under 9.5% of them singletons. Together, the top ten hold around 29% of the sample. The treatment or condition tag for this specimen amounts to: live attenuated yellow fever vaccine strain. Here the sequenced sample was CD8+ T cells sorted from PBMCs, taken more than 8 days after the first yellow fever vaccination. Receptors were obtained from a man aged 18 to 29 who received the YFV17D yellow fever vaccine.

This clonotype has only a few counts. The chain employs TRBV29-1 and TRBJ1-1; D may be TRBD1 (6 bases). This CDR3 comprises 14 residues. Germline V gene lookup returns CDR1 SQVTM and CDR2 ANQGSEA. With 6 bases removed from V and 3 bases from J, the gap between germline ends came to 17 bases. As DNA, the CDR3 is TGCAGCGTCCGTTCGGGGGCCGGGGACACTGAAGCTTTCTTT. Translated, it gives CSVRSGAGDTEAFF.

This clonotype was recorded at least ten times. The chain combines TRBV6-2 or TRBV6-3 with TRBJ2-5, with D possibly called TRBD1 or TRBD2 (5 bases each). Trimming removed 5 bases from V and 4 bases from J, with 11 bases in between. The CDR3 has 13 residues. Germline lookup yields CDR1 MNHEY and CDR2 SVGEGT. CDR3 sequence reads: CASSNPGRETQYF. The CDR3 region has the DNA TGTGCCAGCAGTAACCCAGGGAGAGAGACCCAGTACTTC.

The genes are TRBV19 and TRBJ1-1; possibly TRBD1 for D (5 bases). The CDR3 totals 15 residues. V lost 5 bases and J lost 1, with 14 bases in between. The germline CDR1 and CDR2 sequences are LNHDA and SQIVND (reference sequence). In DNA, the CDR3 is TGTGCCAGTAGTTCCCCGACCGACAGGAACACTGAAGCTTTCTTT. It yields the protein CASSSPTDRNTEAFF. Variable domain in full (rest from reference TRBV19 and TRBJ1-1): DGGITQSPKYLFRKEGQNVTLSCEQNLNHDAMYWYRQDPGQGLRLIYYSQIVNDFQKGDIAEGYSVSREKKESFPLTVTSAQKNPTAFYLCASSSPTDRNTEAFFGQGTRLTVV.

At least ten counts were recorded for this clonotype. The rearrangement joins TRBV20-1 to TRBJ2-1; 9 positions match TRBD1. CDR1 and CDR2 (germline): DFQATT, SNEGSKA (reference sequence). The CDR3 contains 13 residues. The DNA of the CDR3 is TGCAGGATGGAGGACAGGGGTTTAGGTGAGCAGTTCTTC. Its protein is CRMEDRGLGEQFF.

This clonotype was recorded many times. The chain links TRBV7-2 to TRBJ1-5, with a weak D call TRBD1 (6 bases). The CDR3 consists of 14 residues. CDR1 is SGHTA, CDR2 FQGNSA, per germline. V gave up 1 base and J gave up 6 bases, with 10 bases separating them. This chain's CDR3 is CASSLDRAGQPQHF. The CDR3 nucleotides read TGTGCCAGCAGCTTAGACAGGGCAGGTCAGCCCCAGCATTTT.